These T cell receptor beta chains were read from a single sample in a study of blood T cell repertoires in COVID-19. Measured with immunoSEQ multiplex PCR; TCRdb has only the in-frame clones, and not every one. This table holds about 200,000 clones, approximately 80% found once. The sequenced material came from PBMCs or T cells enriched from blood (not recorded which). Receptor source: a woman in her 40s with acute COVID-19. The CDR3 runs from the conserved cysteine through the conserved F or W. Each record gives: J gene, clone size, V gene, D gene, CDR3 protein, CDR3 DNA. D genes are given only for firm matches. Rows may omit the clone size; those that give it use once, few, many or a size class.

J: TRBJ2-2
size: .
V: TRBV28
D: .
CDR3: CASSLFGGGTGELFF
DNA: TGTGCCAGCAGTTTATTCGGGGGTGGCACCGGGGAGCTGTTTTTT

J: TRBJ1-1
size: many
V: TRBV6-5
D: TRBD1
CDR3: CASRRTGADAFF
DNA: TGTGCCAGCAGACGGACAGGGGCTGACGCTTTCTTT

J: TRBJ2-5
size: .
V: TRBV6-5
D: .
CDR3: CASSYSWQQETQYF
DNA: TGTGCCAGCAGTTACTCGTGGCAGCAAGAGACCCAGTACTTC

J: TRBJ2-1
size: .
V: TRBV28
D: TRBD2
CDR3: CASRYGTSLGNEQFF
DNA: TGTGCCAGCAGATACGGGACTAGCCTTGGCAATGAGCAGTTCTTC

J: TRBJ2-2
size: .
V: TRBV6-5
D: TRBD2
CDR3: CASSLAGVTGELFF
DNA: TGTGCCAGCTCCTTAGCGGGAGTCACCGGGGAGCTGTTTTTT

J: TRBJ2-3
size: .
V: TRBV5-1
D: .
CDR3: CASARQVLPSTDTQYF
DNA: TGCGCCAGCGCCCGACAGGTGTTGCCTAGCACAGATACGCAGTATTTT

J: TRBJ2-3
size: .
V: TRBV5-4
D: .
CDR3: CASSSARRGADTQYF
DNA: TGTGCCAGCAGCTCGGCCCGGCGGGGTGCAGATACGCAGTATTTT

J: TRBJ2-2
size: once
V: TRBV10-2
D: .
CDR3: CASMRGGVNTGELFF
DNA: TGCGCCAGCATGAGGGGCGGGGTAAACACCGGGGAGCTGTTTTTT

J: TRBJ1-1
size: .
V: TRBV2
D: .
CDR3: CASSLGQLNTEAFF
DNA: TGTGCCAGCAGCCTTGGACAGTTGAACACTGAAGCTTTCTTT

J: TRBJ1-1
size: .
V: TRBV28
D: .
CDR3: CASSFTIRIPEAFF
DNA: TGTGCCAGCAGTTTTACTATCCGGATTCCCGAAGCTTTCTTT